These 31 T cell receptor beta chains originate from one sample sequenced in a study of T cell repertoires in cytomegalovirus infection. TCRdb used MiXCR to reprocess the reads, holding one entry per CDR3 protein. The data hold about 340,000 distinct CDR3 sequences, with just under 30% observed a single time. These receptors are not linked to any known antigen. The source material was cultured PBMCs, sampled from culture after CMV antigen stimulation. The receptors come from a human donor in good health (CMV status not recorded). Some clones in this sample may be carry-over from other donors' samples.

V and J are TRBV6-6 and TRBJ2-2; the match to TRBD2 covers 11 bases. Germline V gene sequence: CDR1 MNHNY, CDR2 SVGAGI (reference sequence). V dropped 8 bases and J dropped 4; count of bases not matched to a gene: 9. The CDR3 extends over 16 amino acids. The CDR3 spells CASSSGLAGLTGELFF. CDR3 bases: TGTGCCAGCTCGTCTGGACTAGCGGGTCTCACCGGGGAGCTGTTTTTT.

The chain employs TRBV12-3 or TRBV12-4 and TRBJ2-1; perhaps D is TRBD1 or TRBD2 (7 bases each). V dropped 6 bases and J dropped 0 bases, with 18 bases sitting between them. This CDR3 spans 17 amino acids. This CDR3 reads CASSRGGVYRSYNEQFF. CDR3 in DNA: TGTGCCAGCAGCAGGGGGGGGGTCTATCGCTCCTACAATGAGCAGTTCTTC.

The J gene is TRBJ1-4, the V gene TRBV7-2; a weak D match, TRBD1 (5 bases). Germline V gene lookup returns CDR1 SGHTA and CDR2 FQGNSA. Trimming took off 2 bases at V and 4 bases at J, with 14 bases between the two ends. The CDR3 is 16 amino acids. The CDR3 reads CASSLNGGVVNEKLFF. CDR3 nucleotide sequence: TGTGCCAGCAGCTTAAATGGAGGGGTTGTTAATGAAAAACTGTTTTTT.

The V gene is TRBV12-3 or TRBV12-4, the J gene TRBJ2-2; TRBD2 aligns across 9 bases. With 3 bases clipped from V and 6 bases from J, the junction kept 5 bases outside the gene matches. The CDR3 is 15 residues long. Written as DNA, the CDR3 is TGTGCCAGCAGTTTTGGGGCGGGGGGGCCCGGGGAGCTGTTTTTT. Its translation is CASSFGAGGPGELFF.

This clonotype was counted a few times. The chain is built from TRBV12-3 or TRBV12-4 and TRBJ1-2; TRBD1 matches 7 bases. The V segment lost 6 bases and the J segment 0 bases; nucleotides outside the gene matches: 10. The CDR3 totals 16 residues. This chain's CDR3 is CASRRSGTDTNYGYTF. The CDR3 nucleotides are TGTGCCAGCAGGAGATCCGGGACAGACACTAACTATGGCTACACCTTC.

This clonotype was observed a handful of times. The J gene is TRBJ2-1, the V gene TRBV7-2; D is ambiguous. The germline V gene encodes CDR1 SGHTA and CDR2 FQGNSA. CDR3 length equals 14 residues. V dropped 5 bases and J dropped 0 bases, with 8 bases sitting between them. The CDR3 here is CASSPYSSYNEQFF. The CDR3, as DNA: TGTGCCAGCAGCCCCTATAGCTCCTACAATGAGCAGTTCTTC.

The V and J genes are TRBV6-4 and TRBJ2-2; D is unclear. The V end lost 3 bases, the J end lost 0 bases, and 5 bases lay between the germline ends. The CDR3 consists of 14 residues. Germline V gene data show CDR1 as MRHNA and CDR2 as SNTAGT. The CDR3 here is CASSEVANTGELFF. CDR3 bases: TGTGCCAGCAGTGAAGTCGCGAACACCGGGGAGCTGTTTTTT.

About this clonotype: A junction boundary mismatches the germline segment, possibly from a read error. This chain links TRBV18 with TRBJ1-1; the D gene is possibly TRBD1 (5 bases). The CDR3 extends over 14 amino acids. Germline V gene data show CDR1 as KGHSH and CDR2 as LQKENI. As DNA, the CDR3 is TGCGCCAGCAGCCCGGCGGGGGGGAACACTGAAGCTTTCTTT. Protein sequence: CASSPAGGNTEAFF.

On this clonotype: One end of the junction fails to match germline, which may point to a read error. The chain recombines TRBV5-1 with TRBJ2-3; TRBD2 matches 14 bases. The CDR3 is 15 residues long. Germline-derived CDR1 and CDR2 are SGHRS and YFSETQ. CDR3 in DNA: TGCGCCAGCAGCGTGACTAGCGGGGGGGCAGATACGCTGTATTTT. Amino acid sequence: CASSVTSGGADTLYF.

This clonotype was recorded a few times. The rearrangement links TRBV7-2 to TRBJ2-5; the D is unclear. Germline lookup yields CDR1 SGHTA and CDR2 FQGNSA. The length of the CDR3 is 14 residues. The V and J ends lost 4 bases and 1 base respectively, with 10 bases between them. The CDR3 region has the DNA TGTGCCAGCAGCTCCGCCCGGGTCCAAGAGACCCAGTACTTC. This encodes CASSSARVQETQYF.

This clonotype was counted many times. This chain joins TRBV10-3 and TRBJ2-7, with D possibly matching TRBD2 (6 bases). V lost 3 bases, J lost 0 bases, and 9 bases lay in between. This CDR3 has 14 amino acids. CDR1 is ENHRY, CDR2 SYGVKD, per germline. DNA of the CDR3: TGTGCCATCAGTGAAGGAGGGCCCTCCTACGAGCAGTACTTC. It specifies CAISEGGPSYEQYF.

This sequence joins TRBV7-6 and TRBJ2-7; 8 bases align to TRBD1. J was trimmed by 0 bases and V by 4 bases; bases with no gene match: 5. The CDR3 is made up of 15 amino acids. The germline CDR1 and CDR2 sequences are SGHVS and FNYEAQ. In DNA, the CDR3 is TGTGCCAGCAGCTCCGGTGGGACAGGCTCCTACGAGCAGTACTTC. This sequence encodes CASSSGGTGSYEQYF.

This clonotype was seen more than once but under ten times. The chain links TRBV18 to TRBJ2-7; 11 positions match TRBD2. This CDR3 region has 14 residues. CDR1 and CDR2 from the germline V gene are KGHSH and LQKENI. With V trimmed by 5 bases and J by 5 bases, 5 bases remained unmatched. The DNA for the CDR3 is TGTGCCAGCTCAGTAGCGGGGGGGCTCCACGAGCAGTACTTC. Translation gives CASSVAGGLHEQYF.

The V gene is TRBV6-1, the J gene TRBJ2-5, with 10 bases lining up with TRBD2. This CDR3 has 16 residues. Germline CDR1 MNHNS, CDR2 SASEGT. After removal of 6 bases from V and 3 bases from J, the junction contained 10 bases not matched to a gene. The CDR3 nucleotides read TGTGCCAGCAGCGGACTAGCGGTGGTTGTCAAAGAGACCCAGTACTTC. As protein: CASSGLAVVVKETQYF.

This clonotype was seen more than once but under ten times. The CDR3 reads CASSIGTANNEQFF. The CDR3 coding sequence is TGTGCCAGCAGCATCGGGACAGCAAACAATGAGCAGTTCTTC. This chain uses TRBV7-8 with TRBJ2-1, with 7 nucleotides matching TRBD1. This CDR3 comprises 14 residues. The trim removed 5 bases at V and 5 bases at J, leaving 6 bases unmatched. Germline V gene sequence: CDR1 SGHVS, CDR2 FQNEAQ.

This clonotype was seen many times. The DNA of the CDR3 is TGTGCCAGCAGCTTGGGTCGGGGTAGGCCTGGCGAGCAGTACTTC. This encodes CASSLGRGRPGEQYF. V usage is TRBV5-4 and J usage is TRBJ2-7, with a weak D call TRBD2 (5 bases). This CDR3 comprises 15 residues. Trimming pared 0 bases from V and 6 bases from J, leaving 16 bases between. The V gene's germline CDR1 is SGHNT and CDR2 YYREEE (reference sequence). Drawing the rest from reference TRBV5-4 and TRBJ2-7, the complete variable domain is ETGVTQSPTHLIKTRGQQVTLRCSSQSGHNTVSWYQQALGQGPQFIFQYYREEENGRGNFPPRFSGLQFPNYSSELNVNALELDDSALYLCASSLGRGRPGEQYFGPGTRLTVT.

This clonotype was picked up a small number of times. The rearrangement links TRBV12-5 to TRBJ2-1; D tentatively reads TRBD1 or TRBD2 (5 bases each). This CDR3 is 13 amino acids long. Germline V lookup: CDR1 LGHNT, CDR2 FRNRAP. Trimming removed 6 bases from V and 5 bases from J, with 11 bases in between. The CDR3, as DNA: TGTGCTAGTGGCCCCCAGGGAGACAATGAGCAGTTCTTC. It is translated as CASGPQGDNEQFF.

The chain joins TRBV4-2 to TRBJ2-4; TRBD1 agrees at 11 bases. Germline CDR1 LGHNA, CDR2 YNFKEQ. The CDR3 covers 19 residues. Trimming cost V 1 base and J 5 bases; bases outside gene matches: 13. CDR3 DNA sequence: TGTGCCAGCAGCCAAGTATATACGTTGGGACAGGGGGACCAAAACATTCAGTACTTC. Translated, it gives CASSQVYTLGQGDQNIQYF.

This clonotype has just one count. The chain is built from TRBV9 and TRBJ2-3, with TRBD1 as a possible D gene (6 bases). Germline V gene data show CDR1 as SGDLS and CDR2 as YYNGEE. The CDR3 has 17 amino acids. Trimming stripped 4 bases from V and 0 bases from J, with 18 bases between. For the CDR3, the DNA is TGTGCCAGCAGCAAAAGAAAACAGGGTGGAAGCACAGATACGCAGTATTTT. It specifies CASSKRKQGGSTDTQYF.

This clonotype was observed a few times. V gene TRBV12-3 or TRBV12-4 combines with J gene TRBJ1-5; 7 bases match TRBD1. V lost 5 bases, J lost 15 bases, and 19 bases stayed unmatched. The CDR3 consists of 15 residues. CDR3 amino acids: CASSPGQVSNQWLHF. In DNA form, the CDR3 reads TGTGCCAGCAGTCCAGGACAGGTTAGCAATCAATGGTTGCATTTT.

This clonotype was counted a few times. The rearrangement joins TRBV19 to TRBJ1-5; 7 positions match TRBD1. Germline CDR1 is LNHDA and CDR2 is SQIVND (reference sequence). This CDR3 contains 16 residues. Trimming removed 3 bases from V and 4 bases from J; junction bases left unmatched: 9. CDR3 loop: CASSILTGTDNQPQHF. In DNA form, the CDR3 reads TGTGCCAGTAGTATTCTCACCGGGACAGATAATCAGCCCCAGCATTTT.

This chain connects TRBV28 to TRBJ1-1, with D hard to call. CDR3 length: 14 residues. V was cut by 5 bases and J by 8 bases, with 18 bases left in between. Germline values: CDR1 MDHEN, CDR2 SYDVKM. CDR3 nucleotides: TGTGCCAGCAGTCAGGACGGACCGATCCGAGAAGCTTTCTTT. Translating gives CASSQDGPIREAFF.

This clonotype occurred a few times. The CDR3 spells CASSPLSGANVLTF. CDR3 DNA: TGTGCCAGCAGCCCCCTCTCTGGGGCCAACGTCCTGACTTTC. V gene TRBV6-6 combines with J gene TRBJ2-6; D remains unclear. The CDR3 is made up of 14 amino acids. Germline V lookup: CDR1 MNHNY, CDR2 SVGAGI (reference sequence). Between the trimmed V and J ends, which lost 6 bases and 0 bases, there was a span of 6 bases.

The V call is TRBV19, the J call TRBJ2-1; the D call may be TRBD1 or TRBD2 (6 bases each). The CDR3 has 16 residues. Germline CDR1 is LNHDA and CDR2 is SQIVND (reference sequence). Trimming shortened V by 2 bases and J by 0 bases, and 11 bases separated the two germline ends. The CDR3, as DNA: TGTGCCAGTAGTATAAGGGGGGAAAGCTCCTACAATGAGCAGTTCTTC. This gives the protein CASSIRGESSYNEQFF.

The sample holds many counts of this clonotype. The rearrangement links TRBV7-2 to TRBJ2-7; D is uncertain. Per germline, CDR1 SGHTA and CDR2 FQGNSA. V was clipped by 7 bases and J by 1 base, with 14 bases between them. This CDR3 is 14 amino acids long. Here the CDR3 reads CASTLDSASYEQYF. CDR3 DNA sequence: TGTGCCAGCACCCTAGACTCCGCTTCCTACGAGCAGTACTTC. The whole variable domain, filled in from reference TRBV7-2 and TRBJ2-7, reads GAGVSQSPSNKVTEKGKDVELRCDPISGHTALYWYRQSLGQGLEFLIYFQGNSAPDKSGLPSDRFSAERTGGSVSTLTIQRTQQEDSAVYLCASTLDSASYEQYFGPGTRLTVT.

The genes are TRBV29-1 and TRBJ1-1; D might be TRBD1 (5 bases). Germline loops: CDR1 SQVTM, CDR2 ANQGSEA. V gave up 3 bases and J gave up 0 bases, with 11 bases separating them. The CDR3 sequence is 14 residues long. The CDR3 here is CSVEAGSMNTEAFF. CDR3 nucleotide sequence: TGCAGCGTTGAGGCAGGGTCCATGAACACTGAAGCTTTCTTT.

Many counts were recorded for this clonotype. The CDR3 protein is CATSRAGTGTNRQPQHF. The CDR3 DNA reads as TGTGCCACCAGCCGCGCGGGGACAGGGACGAATCGTCAGCCCCAGCATTTT. The chain is built from TRBV15 and TRBJ1-5, with 9 bases aligning to TRBD1. CDR1 LNHNV and CDR2 YYDKDF come from the germline V gene (reference sequence). V gave up 5 bases and J gave up 6 bases; unmatched junction bases: 14. This CDR3 is built from 17 residues.

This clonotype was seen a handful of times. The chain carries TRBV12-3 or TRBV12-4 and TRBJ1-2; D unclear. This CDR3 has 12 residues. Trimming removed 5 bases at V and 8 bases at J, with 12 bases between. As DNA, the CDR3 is TGTGCCAGCAGTCCCGGGTCGAGGGGCTACACCTTC. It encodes CASSPGSRGYTF.

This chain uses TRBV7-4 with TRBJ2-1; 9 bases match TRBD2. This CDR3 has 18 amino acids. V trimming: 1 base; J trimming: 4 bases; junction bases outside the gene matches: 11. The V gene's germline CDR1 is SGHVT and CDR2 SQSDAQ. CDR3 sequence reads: CASSLGTSGLGHYNEQFF. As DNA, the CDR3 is TGTGCCAGCAGCTTAGGTACTAGCGGGCTGGGCCATTACAATGAGCAGTTCTTC. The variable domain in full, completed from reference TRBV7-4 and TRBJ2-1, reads GAGVSQSPRYKVAKRGRDVALRCDSISGHVTLYWYRQTLGQGSEVLTYSQSDAQRDKSGRPSGRFSAERPERSVSTLKIQRTEQGDSAVYLCASSLGTSGLGHYNEQFFGPGTRLTVL.

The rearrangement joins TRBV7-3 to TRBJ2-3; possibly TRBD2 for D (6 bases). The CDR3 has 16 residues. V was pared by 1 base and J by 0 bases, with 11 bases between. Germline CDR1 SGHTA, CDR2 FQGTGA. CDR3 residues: CASSLMAGTSTDTQYF. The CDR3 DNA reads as TGTGCCAGCAGCTTAATGGCGGGGACTAGCACAGATACGCAGTATTTT.

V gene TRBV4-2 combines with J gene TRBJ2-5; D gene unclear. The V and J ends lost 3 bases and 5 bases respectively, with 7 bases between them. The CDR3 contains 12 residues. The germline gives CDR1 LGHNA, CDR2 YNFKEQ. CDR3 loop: CASSQSLETQYF. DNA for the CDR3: TGTGCCAGCAGCCAGTCGTTGGAGACCCAGTACTTC.